The source of this T cell receptor (beta chain) is a study of beta chain features in type 1 diabetes. Study-level results: Comparison showed that naive, central memory and Treg TCRB repertoires appeared more similar among patients than among healthy donors. The VDJ junctions of type 1 diabetes patients carried fewer insertions and more deletions. Across all four CD4+ subsets, people with type 1 diabetes showed modestly shorter TCRB CDR3s.

Researchers reported sorting CD4+ naive, central memory, regulatory and stem cell-like memory cells via CD45RO/CCR7/CD25/CD127/CD95/CD27. This CDR3 has 14 residues. Trimming shortened V by 3 bases and J by 0 bases, and 7 bases separated the two germline ends. Germline CDR1 MNHEY, CDR2 SMNVEV (reference sequence). On this clone itself: No antigen is known for it.

Every isolated RNA sample was fully reverse transcribed, so sequencing captured expressed TCRB transcripts. The average read count of naive, central memory and regulatory T cell samples was about 3.57 million. Only in-frame clones appear in the TCRdb table, and some are missing; sequencing was by immunoSEQ multiplex PCR. Among a few hundred thousand clones listed, 20% to 25% were seen once. V is TRBV27 and J is TRBJ2-3; weak D call: TRBD1 (6 bases). The sequence came from a woman aged 25 to 45 with type 1 diabetes. The sample consisted of naive CD4+ T cells from blood. Written as DNA, the CDR3 is TGTGCCAGCAGTTTCGACAGGAGCACAGATACGCAGTATTTT. This translates into CASSFDRSTDTQYF.